These T cell receptor beta chains were read from a single sample in a study of T-cell reconstitution after alpha-beta-depleted transplantation in children. MiXCR, applied by TCRdb to the PCR reads, yields one record per CDR3 protein. This sample has about 610,000 distinct CDR3 sequences, with 20% to 30% found just once. Specimen: PBMCs, collected before TCRalphabeta/CD19-depleted stem cell transplant. The source is a boy under two years old with Wiskott-Aldrich syndrome, due to receive a stem cell transplant. CDR3s leave out the opening cysteine and the closing phenylalanine or tryptophan.

v_call cdr3_aa
TRBV5-1 ASSPLPGSIGETQY
TRBV4-1 ASSQDPANQPQH
TRBV11-2 ASSFRQPDTQY
TRBV7-6 ASRKEFGTENTGELF
TRBV12-3/TRBV12-4 ASSQDEKLF
TRBV9 ASSVGRDFINSPLH
TRBV5-1 ASSSGLAVLRRETQY
TRBV5-1 ASCFFIGAEDTQY
TRBV12-3/TRBV12-4 ASSQDRGMQY
TRBV28 ASSSQTSIYNEQF
TRBV11-2 ASSWGINEKLF
TRBV10-3 AISEMVYQETQY
TRBV28 ASSFTAAGNTEAF
TRBV24-1 ATRLAGRNTGELF
TRBV2 ASSELGLQVHEQY
TRBV20-1 SGTRGPYNEQF
TRBV5-1 ASSLLSGAKTEAF
TRBV7-2 ASSFLTSESYEQY
TRBV12-3/TRBV12-4 ASSILAGEKLF
TRBV10-2 ASIWGYEQY
TRBV20-1 SARDSGPSGRPDTQY
TRBV10-3 AISEGMGDEQF
TRBV4-2 ASSTGQGSYNEQF
TRBV10-3 AISESGLAGAYEQY
TRBV6-1 ASRLLADPPLAKNIQY
TRBV6-1 ASQEGFTEAF
TRBV19 ASSIKGLAGYEQY
TRBV4-2 ASSQAAASQETQY
TRBV10-1 ASSQTVPNEQF
TRBV6-1 ASSGTGRTGELF
TRBV5-1 ASSLVGGRALILYNEQF
TRBV6-1 ASSRYSGSSEQF
TRBV4-1 ASSRTAYRGETQY
TRBV5-1 ASSLHMDQPQH
TRBV6-6 ASSSRTGKQY
TRBV12-3/TRBV12-4 ASSPVRTGELF
TRBV6-2/TRBV6-3 ASSYSGIVSYEQY
TRBV20-1 SARTLAGVYNEQF
TRBV4-1 ASSQTSGTYNEQF
TRBV5-1 ASSLALATFSGANVLT
TRBV5-1 ASSRWEGRSDTQY
TRBV6-5 ASSYRDRYNEQF
TRBV5-1 ASSPNSGRSKNEQF
TRBV6-1 ASSAIGHRETEAF
TRBV5-1 ASKLAGGPSYEQY
TRBV5-1 ASSLPTGEVTDTQY
TRBV27 ASSLILSGELF
TRBV29-1 STGQGGDNEQF